This T cell receptor beta chain was retrieved from a study of T cells in Graves' hyperthyroidism and ophthalmopathy. Study-level information: At initial diagnosis, before any treatment had begun, peripheral blood was obtained.

RNA transcripts were the template for amplifying TCR beta CDR3 regions. HTBI primers were used for first-round RT-PCR of the TCR CDR3. MiXCR, applied by TCRdb to the multiplex PCR reads, yields one record per CDR3 protein. The repertoire holds about 690,000 distinct CDR3 sequences, with around a sixth as singletons. Broader study findings: Most thyroid clonotypes expanded above 0.001 appeared in blood too.

After removal of 6 bases from V and 5 bases from J, the junction contained 3 bases not matched to a gene. The germline gives CDR1 KGHDR, CDR2 SFDVKD. The CDR3 has 14 residues. Exclusions: uncontrolled infection, other autoimmune disease, pregnancy, lactation. Fresh peripheral blood, 10 ml, was the source of the PBMCs. In this sample, this clonotype turned up a few times. What it binds is not known. The receptor's source is a man aged 45-60 years with Graves' hyperthyroidism. The V gene is TRBV24-1, the J gene TRBJ2-1; 10 positions match TRBD2. Sequences were obtained from blood. This chain's CDR3 is CATSSSGGHNEQFF. Here the CDR3 DNA reads TGTGCCACCAGTTCTAGCGGGGGACACAATGAGCAGTTCTTC.